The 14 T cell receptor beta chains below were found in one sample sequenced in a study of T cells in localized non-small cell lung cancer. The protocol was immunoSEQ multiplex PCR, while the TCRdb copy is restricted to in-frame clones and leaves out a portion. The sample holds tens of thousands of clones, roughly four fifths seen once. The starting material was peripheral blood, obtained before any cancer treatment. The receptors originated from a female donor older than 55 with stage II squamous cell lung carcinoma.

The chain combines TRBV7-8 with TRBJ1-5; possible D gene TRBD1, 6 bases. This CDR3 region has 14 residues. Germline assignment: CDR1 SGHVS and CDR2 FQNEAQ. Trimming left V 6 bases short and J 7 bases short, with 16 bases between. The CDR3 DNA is TGTGCCAGCAGACACAGGGATTCCGGGCAGCCCCAGCATTTT. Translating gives CASRHRDSGQPQHF. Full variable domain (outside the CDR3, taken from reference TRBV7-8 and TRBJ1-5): GAGVSQSPRYKVAKRGQDVALRCDPISGHVSLFWYQQALGQGPEFLTYFQNEAQLDKSGLPSDRFFAERPEGSVSTLKIQRTQQEDSAVYLCASRHRDSGQPQHFGDGTRLSIL.

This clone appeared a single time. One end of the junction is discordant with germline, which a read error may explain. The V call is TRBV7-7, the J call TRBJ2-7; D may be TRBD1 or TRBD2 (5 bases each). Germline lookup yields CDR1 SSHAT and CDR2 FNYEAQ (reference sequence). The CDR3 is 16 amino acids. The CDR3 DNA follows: TGTGCTAGCAGCTTAGCCCCGCCGGGGCCGAACAACGAGCAGTACTTC. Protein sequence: CASSLAPPGPNNEQYF.

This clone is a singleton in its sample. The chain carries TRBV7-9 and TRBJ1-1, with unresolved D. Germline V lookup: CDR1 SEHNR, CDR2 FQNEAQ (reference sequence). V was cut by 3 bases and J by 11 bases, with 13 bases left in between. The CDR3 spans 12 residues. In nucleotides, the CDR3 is TGTGCCAGCAGCTTTTTAACGGGCATCGCTTTCTTT. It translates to CASSFLTGIAFF.

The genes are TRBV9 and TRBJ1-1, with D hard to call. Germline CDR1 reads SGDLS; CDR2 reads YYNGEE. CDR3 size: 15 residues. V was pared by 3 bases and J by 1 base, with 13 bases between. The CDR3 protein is CASSEEGNSNTEAFF. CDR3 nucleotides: TGTGCCAGCAGCGAGGAGGGAAATTCGAACACTGAAGCTTTCTTT.

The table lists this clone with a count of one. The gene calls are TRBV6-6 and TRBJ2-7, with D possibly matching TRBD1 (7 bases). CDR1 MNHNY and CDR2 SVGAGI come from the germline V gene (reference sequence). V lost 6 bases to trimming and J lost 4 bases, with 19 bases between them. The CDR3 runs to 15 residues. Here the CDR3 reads CASRPGQGGRYEQYF. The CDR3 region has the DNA TGTGCCAGCAGGCCCGGGCAGGGGGGTCGGTACGAGCAGTACTTC.

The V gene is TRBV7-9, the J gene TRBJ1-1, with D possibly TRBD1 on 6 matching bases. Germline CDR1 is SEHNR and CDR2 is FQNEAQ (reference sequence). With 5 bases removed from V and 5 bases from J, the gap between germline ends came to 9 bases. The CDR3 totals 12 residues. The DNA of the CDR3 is TGTGCCAGCAGCCGGGGGCAAACTGAAGCTTTCTTT. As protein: CASSRGQTEAFF.

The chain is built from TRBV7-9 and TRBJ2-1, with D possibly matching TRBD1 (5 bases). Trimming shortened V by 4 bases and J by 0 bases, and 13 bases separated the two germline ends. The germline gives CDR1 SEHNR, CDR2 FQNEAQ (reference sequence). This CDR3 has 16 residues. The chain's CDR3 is CASSSSGPSSYNEQFF. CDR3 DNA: TGTGCCAGCAGCTCCTCAGGGCCTAGCTCCTACAATGAGCAGTTCTTC.

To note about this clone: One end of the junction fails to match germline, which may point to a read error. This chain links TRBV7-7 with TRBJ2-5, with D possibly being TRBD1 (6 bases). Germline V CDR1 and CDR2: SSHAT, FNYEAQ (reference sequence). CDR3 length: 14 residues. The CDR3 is CASSLGALSETQYF. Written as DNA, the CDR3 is TGTGCTAGCAGCTTGGGGGCTCTCTCGGAGACCCAGTACTTC.

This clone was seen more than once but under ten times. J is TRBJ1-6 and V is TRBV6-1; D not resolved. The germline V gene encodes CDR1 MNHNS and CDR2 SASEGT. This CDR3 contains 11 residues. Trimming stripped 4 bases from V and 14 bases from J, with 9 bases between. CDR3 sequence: CASSVWPALHF. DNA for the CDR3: TGTGCCAGCAGTGTATGGCCGGCCCTCCACTTT.

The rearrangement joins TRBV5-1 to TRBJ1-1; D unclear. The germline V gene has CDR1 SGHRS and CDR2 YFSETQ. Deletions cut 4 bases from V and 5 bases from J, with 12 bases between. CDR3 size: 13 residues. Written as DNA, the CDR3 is TGCGCCAGCAGCCAACCCCACGCGACTGAAGCTTTCTTT. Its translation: CASSQPHATEAFF.

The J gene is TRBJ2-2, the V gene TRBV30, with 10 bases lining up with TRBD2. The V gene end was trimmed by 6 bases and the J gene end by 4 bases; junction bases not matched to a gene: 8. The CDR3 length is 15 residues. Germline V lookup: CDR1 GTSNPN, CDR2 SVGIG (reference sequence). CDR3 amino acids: CACRPSGGTTGELFF. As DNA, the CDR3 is TGTGCCTGCCGGCCTAGCGGGGGAACCACCGGGGAGCTGTTTTTT.

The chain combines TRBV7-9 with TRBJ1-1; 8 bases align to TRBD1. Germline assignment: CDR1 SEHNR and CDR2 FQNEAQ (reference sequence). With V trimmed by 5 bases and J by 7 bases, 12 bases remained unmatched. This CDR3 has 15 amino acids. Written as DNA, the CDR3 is TGTGCCAGCAGCCCCCTCCTCGACAGGGGAGGTGAAGCTTTCTTT. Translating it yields CASSPLLDRGGEAFF.

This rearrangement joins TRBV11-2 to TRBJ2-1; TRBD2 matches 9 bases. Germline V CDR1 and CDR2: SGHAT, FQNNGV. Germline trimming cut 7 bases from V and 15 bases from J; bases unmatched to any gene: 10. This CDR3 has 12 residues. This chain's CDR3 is CASTSGARGAFF. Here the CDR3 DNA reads TGTGCCAGCACTAGCGGGGCCCGCGGGGCGTTCTTC.

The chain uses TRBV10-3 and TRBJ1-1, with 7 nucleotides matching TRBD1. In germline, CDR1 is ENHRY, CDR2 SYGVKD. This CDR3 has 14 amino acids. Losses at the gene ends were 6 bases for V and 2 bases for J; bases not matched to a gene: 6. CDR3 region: CAIRGDRSNTEAFF. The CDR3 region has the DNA TGTGCCATCAGAGGGGACAGATCTAACACTGAAGCTTTCTTT.